What follows are 20 T cell receptor beta chains derived from one specimen sequenced in a study of blood T cell repertoires in COVID-19. The table came from immunoSEQ multiplex PCR; TCRdb's copy has only in-frame clones and leaves some out. The sample records over 150,000 clones, roughly 90% being singletons. The material sequenced was peripheral blood. These receptor sequences come from a man aged 45-65 years with acute or convalescent COVID-19.

V is TRBV28 and J is TRBJ2-7; 7 nucleotides line up with TRBD2. CDR1 is MDHEN, CDR2 SYDVKM, per germline. The CDR3 loop spans 12 amino acids. The CDR3 region has the DNA TGTGCCAGCAGTCCGCGAAGGGGAGGGGTTAAGGTC. Amino acid sequence: CASSPRRGGVKV.

This clone has just a few counts. The chain carries TRBV7-2 and TRBJ2-2, with 9 bases that match TRBD2. The CDR3 runs to 15 residues. Germline-derived CDR1 and CDR2 are SGHTA and FQGNSA. J lost 3 bases, V lost 5 bases, and 4 bases had no gene match. CDR3 coding DNA: TGTGCCAGCAGCACCCGACTAGCGGACACCGGGGAGCTGTTTTTT. This encodes CASSTRLADTGELFF. Filled out from reference TRBV7-2 and TRBJ2-2, the complete variable domain reads GAGVSQSPSNKVTEKGKDVELRCDPISGHTALYWYRQSLGQGLEFLIYFQGNSAPDKSGLPSDRFSAERTGGSVSTLTIQRTQQEDSAVYLCASSTRLADTGELFFGEGSRLTVL.

The J gene is TRBJ1-1, the V gene TRBV7-2; 7 bases are a match to TRBD1. The CDR3 has 17 amino acids. Germline V gene data show CDR1 as SGHTA and CDR2 as FQGNSA. Unmatched junction bases numbered 12, after V lost 2 bases and J lost 3 bases. For the CDR3, the DNA is TGTGCCAGCAGCTTAAGTCAGGTTGGTGGGACAGACACTGAAGCTTTCTTT. The encoded protein is CASSLSQVGGTDTEAFF.

The chain combines TRBV4-2 with TRBJ2-1; 8 bases are shared with TRBD2. The CDR3 covers 15 residues. The germline V gene encodes CDR1 LGHNA and CDR2 YNFKEQ. J was trimmed by 6 bases and V by 0 bases; bases with no gene match: 4. The CDR3: CASSQDQRGSNEQFF. DNA of the CDR3: TGTGCCAGCAGCCAAGATCAGCGGGGGAGCAATGAGCAGTTCTTC.

V and J are TRBV9 and TRBJ1-6; no clear D. Looked up from germline, CDR1 is SGDLS and CDR2 is YYNGEE. The CDR3 has 13 residues. V lost 4 bases and J 3 bases, leaving 5 bases between the germline ends. CDR3 loop: CASSLYYNSPLHF. The CDR3 region has the DNA TGTGCCAGCAGCCTCTACTATAATTCACCCCTCCACTTT.

The rearrangement joins TRBV5-1 to TRBJ2-7; 9 bases map to TRBD1. V was clipped by 3 bases and J by 5 bases; unmatched bases: 3. CDR3 length equals 13 residues. Germline V gene data show CDR1 as SGHRS and CDR2 as YFSETQ. CDR3 protein: CASSYRQGDEQYF. CDR3 DNA: TGCGCCAGCAGCTACAGACAGGGGGACGAGCAGTACTTC.

The V and J genes are TRBV2 and TRBJ1-2; D perhaps matches TRBD1 (6 bases). Looked up from germline, CDR1 is SNHLY and CDR2 is FYNNEI. This CDR3 spans 14 amino acids. V gave up 5 bases and J gave up 4 bases, with 14 bases separating them. CDR3 sequence: CASSPGVLSYGYTF. The CDR3 DNA sequence: TGTGCCAGCAGTCCAGGGGTTTTGAGCTATGGCTACACCTTC. Variable domain in full (rest from reference TRBV2 and TRBJ1-2): EPEVTQTPSHQVTQMGQEVILRCVPISNHLYFYWYRQILGQKVEFLVSFYNNEISEKSEIFDDQFSVERPDGSNFTLKIRSTKLEDSAMYFCASSPGVLSYGYTFGSGTRLTVV.

The chain uses TRBV7-9 and TRBJ2-5; 11 positions agree with TRBD1. Looked up from germline, CDR1 is SEHNR and CDR2 is FQNEAQ (reference sequence). V was clipped by 5 bases and J by 0 bases; unmatched bases: 5. The CDR3 extends over 16 amino acids. The CDR3 loop reads CASSPGTGGYQETQYF. CDR3 coding DNA: TGTGCCAGCAGCCCAGGGACAGGGGGTTACCAAGAGACCCAGTACTTC.

V and J are TRBV6-5 and TRBJ1-1, with unresolved D. Germline-derived CDR1 and CDR2 are MNHEY and SVGAGI. CDR3 length equals 13 residues. V was pared by 6 bases and J by 2 bases, with 10 bases between. CDR3 residues: CASSSTHNTEAFF. DNA for the CDR3: TGTGCCAGCAGCTCGACTCATAACACTGAAGCTTTCTTT.

This chain connects TRBV4-3 to TRBJ2-1, with TRBD1 matching 9 bases. V was pared by 2 bases and J by 5 bases, with 4 bases of the junction left unmatched. Germline-derived CDR1 and CDR2 are LGHNA and YSLEER. There are 15 residues in the CDR3. DNA for the CDR3: TGCGCCAGCAGCCAACCGGGACAGGGAAACAATGAGCAGTTCTTC. Its protein product is CASSQPGQGNNEQFF.

This rearrangement joins TRBV10-2 to TRBJ2-5; possible D gene TRBD2, 6 bases. CDR3 length: 11 amino acids. Trimming cost V 8 bases and J 2 bases, with 6 bases left between them. CDR1 WSHSY and CDR2 SAAADI come from the germline V gene. CDR3 amino acids: CASGTQETQYF. For the CDR3, the DNA is TGCGCCAGCGGGACTCAAGAGACCCAGTACTTC.

V usage is TRBV11-2 and J usage is TRBJ2-1; 7 nucleotides line up with TRBD2. From germline, CDR1 is SGHAT and CDR2 FQNNGV. V shed 1 base, J shed 4 bases, and the junction held 4 bases outside the gene matches. The CDR3 length is 15 residues. CDR3 loop: CASSLGGGGYNEQFF. The CDR3 coding sequence is TGTGCCAGCAGCTTAGGCGGGGGAGGATACAATGAGCAGTTCTTC.

The chain recombines TRBV29-1 with TRBJ1-2; D not resolved. V lost 6 bases and J lost 2, with 10 bases in between. The CDR3 covers 12 residues. Germline V gene lookup returns CDR1 SQVTM and CDR2 ANQGSEA. This CDR3 is CSVTHTNYGYTF. CDR3 nucleotides: TGCAGCGTCACACACACGAACTATGGCTACACCTTC. Filled out from reference TRBV29-1 and TRBJ1-2, the complete variable domain reads SAVISQKPSRDICQRGTSLTIQCQVDSQVTMMFWYRQQPGQSLTLIATANQGSEATYESGFVIDKFPISRPNLTFSTLTVSNMSPEDSSIYLCSVTHTNYGYTFGSGTRLTVV.

The sample holds one count of this clone. The V and J genes are TRBV10-3 and TRBJ2-1, with a tentative D call TRBD2 (6 bases). CDR1 ENHRY and CDR2 SYGVKD come from the germline V gene. Trimming cost V 2 bases and J 3 bases, with 8 bases left between them. This CDR3 is 14 amino acids long. The CDR3, as DNA: TGTGCCATCAGTGAGGAGACTAGCTACAATGAGCAGTTCTTC. Its translation: CAISEETSYNEQFF.

V and J are TRBV27 and TRBJ1-2; 7 positions agree with TRBD1. The J segment lost 4 bases and the V segment lost 5 bases, leaving 13 bases of the junction unmatched. Germline V gives CDR1 MNHEY, CDR2 SMNVEV (reference sequence). This CDR3 contains 16 residues. The CDR3 sequence: CASSNRNPGTAYGYTF. CDR3 nucleotide sequence: TGTGCCAGCAGTAACCGCAACCCCGGGACAGCCTATGGCTACACCTTC.

The rearrangement joins TRBV7-3 to TRBJ2-3, with D unresolved. This CDR3 contains 13 residues. Trimming removed 1 base at V and 6 bases at J, with 8 bases between. Germline V gene sequence: CDR1 SGHTA, CDR2 FQGTGA. DNA for the CDR3: TGTGCCAGCAGCTTAATCAAGCTCGATACGCAGTATTTT. Translating it yields CASSLIKLDTQYF.

The CDR3 reads CASSYLATSGTQYF. The CDR3 region has the DNA TGCGCCAGCAGCTATCTAGCGACTTCCGGGACCCAGTACTTC. The rearrangement links TRBV5-1 to TRBJ2-5; D is perhaps TRBD2 (6 bases). With 3 bases removed from V and 7 bases from J, the gap between germline ends came to 16 bases. The length of the CDR3 is 14 residues. The V gene's germline CDR1 is SGHRS and CDR2 YFSETQ.

In regard to this clone: Other DNA variants within this sample encode the same CDR3. The chain carries TRBV19 and TRBJ2-3; weak D call: TRBD1 (5 bases). The V end lost 3 bases, the J end lost 4 bases, and 8 bases lay between the germline ends. The CDR3 loop spans 13 amino acids. Germline CDR1 is LNHDA and CDR2 is SQIVND (reference sequence). This CDR3 is CASSIRGADTQYF. For the CDR3, the DNA is TGTGCCAGTAGTATTAGGGGCGCAGATACGCAGTATTTT.

The chain links TRBV12-2 to TRBJ2-7; TRBD2, the table's D call, was not compared with the DNA. TRBV12-2 counts as a pseudogene. The CDR3 runs to 18 residues. For the CDR3, the DNA is TGTGCAAGTCGCTTAAAAGGAAGACCACCTCGGGGGACCTACGAGCAGTACGTC. Translated, it gives CASRLKGRPPRGTYEQYV.

V and J are TRBV5-1 and TRBJ2-2; possible D gene TRBD1, 6 bases. Germline-derived CDR1 and CDR2 are SGHRS and YFSETQ. CDR3 length: 14 residues. With 1 base removed from V and 5 bases from J, the gap between germline ends came to 9 bases. CDR3 sequence: CASSLQGSTGELFF. CDR3 sequence (DNA): TGCGCCAGCAGCTTGCAGGGGTCGACCGGGGAGCTGTTTTTT.